Listed here are 14 T cell receptor beta chains from one sample, sequenced in a study of neurological immune-mediated disorders (dated by TCRdb to about 2019). The method behind the library was 5' RACE. The reads were generated on an Illumina HiSeq 2500. The public reads were reanalyzed by TCRdb: fastp trimming at Q25, MiXCR alignment, in-frame beta chains only. CDR3 protein sequences are deduplicated, and each keeps its most common genes and DNA. The sample includes about 40,000 distinct CDR3 sequences, with 2.5% observed a single time. The ten most abundant clones make up 2.4% of the sample. Sequencing was performed on PBMCs. The receptor set was obtained from a man aged 50-59 years with multiple sclerosis.

This clonotype occurred many times. This chain uses TRBV27 with TRBJ2-1, with D perhaps TRBD2 (5 bases). Trimming pared 5 bases from V and 2 bases from J, leaving 13 bases between. This CDR3 is 15 amino acids long. From germline, CDR1 is MNHEY and CDR2 SMNVEV (reference sequence). CDR3 coding DNA: TGTGCCAGCAGTCCTCTGGACGGGGCCTACAATGAGCAGTTCTTC. Encoded protein: CASSPLDGAYNEQFF.

This clonotype has a count of ten or more. This chain links TRBV20-1 with TRBJ2-3; no clear D. The CDR3 is 13 amino acids. Between the trimmed V and J ends, which lost 1 base and 0 bases, there was a span of 5 bases. Germline CDR1 is DFQATT and CDR2 is SNEGSKA (reference sequence). The CDR3, as DNA: TGCAGTGCTAGAGGGGGTAGCACAGATACGCAGTATTTT. Protein sequence: CSARGGSTDTQYF.

Ten or more counts support this clonotype. The rearrangement joins TRBV28 to TRBJ1-5, with unresolved D. Germline lookup yields CDR1 MDHEN and CDR2 SYDVKM. CDR3 length: 14 residues. Trimming shortened V by 6 bases and J by 7 bases, and 16 bases separated the two germline ends. The CDR3 loop reads CASRGRLWIQPQHF. CDR3 nucleotide sequence: TGTGCCAGCAGAGGGCGATTGTGGATCCAGCCCCAGCATTTT.

This clonotype occurred many times. The CDR3 here is CASSYGTGVETEAFF. The CDR3 DNA is TGTGCCAGCAGTTACGGGACAGGGGTGGAAACTGAAGCTTTCTTT. The chain uses TRBV6-5 and TRBJ1-1; TRBD1 matches 10 bases. Per the germline V gene, CDR1 is MNHEY and CDR2 is SVGAGI. Trimming removed 2 bases from V and 5 bases from J; junction bases left unmatched: 5. CDR3 length: 15 amino acids.

This clonotype was counted many times. The rearrangement uses TRBV20-1 and TRBJ2-7, with 9 bases fitting TRBD2. Germline lookup yields CDR1 DFQATT and CDR2 SNEGSKA (reference sequence). The CDR3 spans 16 residues. Losses at the gene ends were 3 bases for V and 3 bases for J; bases not matched to a gene: 12. CDR3 region: CSARGPSSGGFYEQYF. The CDR3 coding sequence is TGCAGTGCTAGGGGCCCCAGTAGCGGGGGATTCTACGAGCAGTACTTC.

This clonotype was seen at least ten times. The V gene is TRBV29-1, the J gene TRBJ1-3; D gene unclear. The CDR3 extends over 12 amino acids. V lost 4 bases and J lost 6, with 10 bases in between. Germline assignment: CDR1 SQVTM and CDR2 ANQGSEA. The CDR3 DNA follows: TGCAGCGTTGGTGGGAACGAAAACACCATATATTTT. It yields the protein CSVGGNENTIYF.

In this sample, this clonotype turned up many times. The V call is TRBV5-5, the J call TRBJ1-5, with D maybe TRBD1 (6 bases). The CDR3 runs to 15 residues. Trimming shortened V by 4 bases and J by 9 bases, and 20 bases separated the two germline ends. CDR1 SGHKS and CDR2 YYEKEE come from the germline V gene (reference sequence). The CDR3 DNA reads TGTGCCAGCAGCCTGGGAGCGGGGGCCTCCGGGCCCCAGCATTTT. It codes for CASSLGAGASGPQHF.

This clonotype occurred many times. This sequence joins TRBV12-3 or TRBV12-4 and TRBJ1-2, with D uncertain. The CDR3 consists of 13 residues. Between the trimmed V and J ends, which lost 6 bases and 7 bases, there was a span of 15 bases. CDR3: CASRGQAAGGYTF. CDR3 DNA sequence: TGTGCCAGCAGGGGTCAGGCGGCGGGTGGCTACACCTTC.

At least ten counts were recorded for this clonotype. The V gene is TRBV12-3 or TRBV12-4, the J gene TRBJ1-2; D remains unclear. The length of the CDR3 is 12 residues. The V end was cut by 6 bases, the J end by 5 bases, with 10 bases between. The CDR3 DNA reads as TGTGCCAGCAGCCCCCTTTCATATGGCTACACCTTC. Translated, it gives CASSPLSYGYTF.

This clonotype was observed many times. The rearrangement joins TRBV7-8 to TRBJ1-1, with no clear D. This CDR3 has 12 amino acids. Germline values: CDR1 SGHVS, CDR2 FQNEAQ. Trimming took off 2 bases at V and 7 bases at J, with 8 bases between the two ends. The CDR3 sequence: CASSLLGGEAFF. Here the CDR3 DNA reads TGTGCCAGCAGCTTACTGGGTGGTGAAGCTTTCTTT.

This clonotype was seen ten or more times. J is TRBJ2-1 and V is TRBV6-5, with 11 bases fitting TRBD1. V lost 10 bases and J lost 7; bases outside the gene matches: 9. There are 14 residues in the CDR3. Germline CDR1 reads MNHEY; CDR2 reads SVGAGI. CDR3: CATRRTGGGNEQFF. The CDR3 DNA sequence: TGTGCCACGAGGAGGACAGGGGGCGGGAATGAGCAGTTCTTC.

About this clonotype: A much bigger clone sits one base away, suggesting this may be a read error. The chain recombines TRBV9 with TRBJ2-3; 8 nucleotides agree with TRBD2. The germline V gene has CDR1 SGDLS and CDR2 YYNGEE. CDR3 size: 15 residues. V lost 3 bases, J lost 1 base, and 4 bases stayed unmatched. The CDR3 spells CASSAFSGGTDTQYF. In nucleotides, the CDR3 is TGTGCCAGCAGCGCCTTTAGCGGGGGCACAGATACGCAGTATTTT.

This clonotype was counted many times. The chain couples TRBV2 to TRBJ2-3, with D hard to call. V lost 2 bases to trimming and J lost 14 bases, with 8 bases between them. This CDR3 spans 10 amino acids. Germline assignment: CDR1 SNHLY and CDR2 FYNNEI. This CDR3 reads CASSEMVGYF. CDR3 nucleotides: TGTGCCAGCAGTGAAATGGTAGGGTATTTT.

This clonotype was found many times. The J gene is TRBJ1-2, the V gene TRBV3-1, with D possibly matching TRBD1 (5 bases). V was cut by 3 bases and J by 1 base, with 15 bases left in between. This CDR3 has 16 amino acids. CDR1 LGHDT and CDR2 YNNKEL come from the germline V gene (reference sequence). Written as DNA, the CDR3 is TGTGCCAGCAGCCACCTAGACAGAGTCCGTAACTATGGCTACACCTTC. Protein product: CASSHLDRVRNYGYTF.